The rows below give T cell receptor beta chains drawn from one sample of a study of cytomegalovirus exposure and HLA in healthy donors. Only in-frame clones appear in the TCRdb table, and some are missing; sequencing was by immunoSEQ multiplex PCR. The sample shows over 110,000 clones, 75% to 85% of them seen only once. The sequenced sample was PBMCs. The receptors come from a woman aged 40 to 50 in good health and CMV-seropositive. Each CDR3 is given with its conserved first and last residue. Each record gives: V gene, clone size, J gene, CDR3 protein. Some rows have no size entry. The others give once, few or many, or a class for an expanded clone.

V gene: TRBV6-5
clone size: .
J gene: TRBJ2-3
CDR3 protein: CASRYRDRARDTQYF

V gene: TRBV4-2
clone size: .
J gene: TRBJ2-5
CDR3 protein: CASSQVGRDQGGETQYF

V gene: TRBV28
clone size: .
J gene: TRBJ1-5
CDR3 protein: CASSFGGLIGQPQHF

V gene: TRBV9
clone size: .
J gene: TRBJ1-3
CDR3 protein: CASSVGSSLSGNTIYF

V gene: TRBV28
clone size: .
J gene: TRBJ1-2
CDR3 protein: CASSFYIGLGSIENYGYTF

V gene: TRBV6-5
clone size: .
J gene: TRBJ2-1
CDR3 protein: CASSYTSGTEDNEQFF

V gene: TRBV2
clone size: .
J gene: TRBJ2-5
CDR3 protein: CASSYEETQYF

V gene: TRBV7-9
clone size: .
J gene: TRBJ1-5
CDR3 protein: CASSLSTSGQPQHF

V gene: TRBV7-9
clone size: .
J gene: TRBJ2-7
CDR3 protein: CASSLVKGDKGEQYF

V gene: TRBV7-2
clone size: .
J gene: TRBJ2-7
CDR3 protein: CASSLAGTDWGGQYF

V gene: TRBV7-9
clone size: .
J gene: TRBJ2-5
CDR3 protein: CASSGPTRTQYF

V gene: TRBV2
clone size: few
J gene: TRBJ2-7
CDR3 protein: CASRPGQGTLIEAGGNYEQYF

V gene: TRBV6-6
clone size: few
J gene: TRBJ1-5
CDR3 protein: CASRGQSNQPQHF

V gene: TRBV2
clone size: .
J gene: TRBJ2-7
CDR3 protein: CASSEGGGLYEQYF

V gene: TRBV28
clone size: .
J gene: TRBJ1-2
CDR3 protein: CASSYPGGGDGYTF

V gene: TRBV5-8
clone size: .
J gene: TRBJ2-3
CDR3 protein: CASSLGRTSLKDTQYF

V gene: TRBV5-1
clone size: .
J gene: TRBJ2-1
CDR3 protein: CASSLGGSSYNEQFF

V gene: TRBV10-3
clone size: .
J gene: TRBJ2-1
CDR3 protein: CAISESMGAVGYNGQFF

V gene: TRBV9
clone size: .
J gene: TRBJ2-4
CDR3 protein: CASSAGGGIAKNIQYF

V gene: TRBV11-3
clone size: .
J gene: TRBJ2-2
CDR3 protein: CASSSEYRLAGGDSTGELFF

V gene: TRBV10-3
clone size: .
J gene: TRBJ2-1
CDR3 protein: CALSVLGQGRNEQFF

V gene: TRBV18
clone size: .
J gene: TRBJ1-2
CDR3 protein: CASSPGLSNYGYTF

V gene: TRBV4-1
clone size: many
J gene: TRBJ1-1
CDR3 protein: CASSQDRTGRNTEAFF

V gene: TRBV6-5
clone size: few
J gene: TRBJ1-6
CDR3 protein: CASSYDRGRSPLHF

V gene: TRBV5-1
clone size: .
J gene: TRBJ1-1
CDR3 protein: CASSMDSQNTEAFF

V gene: TRBV27
clone size: few
J gene: TRBJ2-1
CDR3 protein: CASSLDGAGGEYNEQFF

V gene: TRBV5-1
clone size: .
J gene: TRBJ2-6
CDR3 protein: CASSPPYSGANVLTF

V gene: TRBV7-9
clone size: .
J gene: TRBJ2-7
CDR3 protein: CASSAPGTSGGIHF

V gene: TRBV9
clone size: few
J gene: TRBJ2-1
CDR3 protein: CASSAGESSRSYNEQFF

V gene: TRBV2
clone size: .
J gene: TRBJ2-1
CDR3 protein: CASSPGLAGSYNEQFF

V gene: TRBV11-2
clone size: once
J gene: TRBJ2-1
CDR3 protein: CASSRLAGGPYNEQFF

V gene: TRBV7-9
clone size: .
J gene: TRBJ2-7
CDR3 protein: CSSSLDTYEQYF

V gene: TRBV19
clone size: .
J gene: TRBJ2-1
CDR3 protein: CASSFGGSSYNEQFF

V gene: TRBV19
clone size: .
J gene: TRBJ2-7
CDR3 protein: CASSTRTSGYEQYF

V gene: TRBV6-6
clone size: .
J gene: TRBJ1-6
CDR3 protein: CASSYSWGGSNSPLHF

V gene: TRBV5-1
clone size: .
J gene: TRBJ2-2
CDR3 protein: CASSQGTGWNTGELFF

V gene: TRBV6-5
clone size: .
J gene: TRBJ2-3
CDR3 protein: CASSRSGTLTDTQYF